A single sample is the source of the 32 T cell receptor beta chains below, sequenced in a study of blood T cell repertoires in COVID-19. Measured with immunoSEQ multiplex PCR; TCRdb has only the in-frame clones, and not every one. Here the sample spans 140,000 or so clones, 85% to 90% being singletons. Sample: peripheral blood. The origin of the receptors is a human donor in a cohort sampled during active COVID-19.

V and J are TRBV6-5 and TRBJ2-2; no clear D. This CDR3 comprises 13 residues. Germline V gene sequence: CDR1 MNHEY, CDR2 SVGAGI. Trimming pared 8 bases from V and 0 bases from J, leaving 7 bases between. This chain's CDR3 is CASPRANTGELFF. The CDR3 DNA is TGTGCCAGCCCTAGAGCGAACACCGGGGAGCTGTTTTTT.

V usage is TRBV18 and J usage is TRBJ2-3, with TRBD2 matching 9 bases. This CDR3 spans 15 amino acids. Germline values: CDR1 KGHSH, CDR2 LQKENI. Trimming at V came to 3 bases and at J to 4 bases, leaving 5 bases not matched to a gene. In DNA, the CDR3 is TGTGCCAGCTCACCCGGGACTAGCCGTTCAGATACGCAGTATTTT. Its protein is CASSPGTSRSDTQYF. Drawing the rest from reference TRBV18 and TRBJ2-3, the complete variable domain is NAGVMQNPRHLVRRRGQEARLRCSPMKGHSHVYWYRQLPEEGLKFMVYLQKENIIDESGMPKERFSAEFPKEGPSILRIQQVVRGDSAAYFCASSPGTSRSDTQYFGPGTRLTVL.

This sequence joins TRBV29-1 and TRBJ2-4; D is uncertain. The germline V gene encodes CDR1 SQVTM and CDR2 ANQGSEA. This CDR3 contains 13 residues. Trimming removed 4 bases from V and 0 bases from J, with 7 bases in between. The CDR3, as DNA: TGCAGCGTTGGATTAGAAGCCAAAAACATTCAGTACTTC. Amino acid sequence: CSVGLEAKNIQYF.

The V call is TRBV6-5, the J call TRBJ2-2; 9 nucleotides match TRBD2. This CDR3 is built from 16 residues. Trimming took 1 base from V and 1 from J; bases not matched to a gene: 1. Germline CDR1 MNHEY, CDR2 SVGAGI. The CDR3 protein is CASSYLAGVNTGELFF. In DNA form, the CDR3 reads TGTGCCAGCAGTTACTTAGCGGGAGTGAACACCGGGGAGCTGTTTTTT.

This rearrangement joins TRBV11-2 to TRBJ1-2, with 7 bases that match TRBD1. Germline CDR1 SGHAT, CDR2 FQNNGV. J lost 4 bases, V lost 5 bases, and 10 bases had no gene match. There are 15 residues in the CDR3. CDR3 in amino acids: CASSPLTGIGYGYTF. The CDR3 DNA reads as TGTGCCAGCAGCCCACTGACAGGGATCGGCTATGGCTACACCTTC.

V gene TRBV4-2 combines with J gene TRBJ1-4; 7 positions agree with TRBD1. Germline V CDR1 and CDR2: LGHNA, YNFKEQ. The CDR3 runs 15 residues. Trimming took 2 bases from V and 4 from J; bases not matched to a gene: 4. CDR3: CASSQSDRSNEKLFF. The CDR3 bases are TGTGCCAGCAGCCAATCGGACAGGAGTAATGAAAAACTGTTTTTT.

V usage is TRBV7-2 and J usage is TRBJ2-7, with D possibly matching TRBD2 (5 bases). The CDR3 sequence is 15 residues long. The germline V and J ends were trimmed by 3 bases and 6 bases, with 18 bases remaining between them. CDR1 is SGHTA, CDR2 FQGNSA, per germline. Written as DNA, the CDR3 is TGTGCCAGCAGCTTGGCGACCCATGGAGGCTCCGAGCAGTACTTC. Translation: CASSLATHGGSEQYF.

This clone is a singleton in its sample. The chain uses TRBV5-4 and TRBJ2-3; 8 nucleotides agree with TRBD1. Germline V gene sequence: CDR1 SGHNT, CDR2 YYREEE (reference sequence). CDR3 length: 16 amino acids. J was trimmed by 1 base and V by 3 bases; bases with no gene match: 7. CDR3 bases: TGTGCCAGCAGCTCTAAGTCCAGGGGGCGCACAGATACGCAGTATTTT. This translates into CASSSKSRGRTDTQYF.

CDR3 protein: CAALVRDRGLAGELFF. The CDR3 coding sequence is TGCGCCGCACTGGTCCGGGACAGGGGGCTCGCCGGGGAGCTGTTTTTT. The rearrangement joins TRBV5-1 to TRBJ2-2; 12 bases match TRBD1. Germline-derived CDR1 and CDR2 are SGHRS and YFSETQ. With V trimmed by 10 bases and J by 6 bases, 13 bases remained unmatched. The CDR3 has 16 residues.

The J gene is TRBJ2-5, the V gene TRBV4-2; D ambiguous. V lost 0 bases to trimming and J lost 4 bases, with 3 bases between them. The CDR3 runs to 12 residues. Germline V gives CDR1 LGHNA, CDR2 YNFKEQ. CDR3 residues: CASSQDRETQYF. In DNA, the CDR3 is TGTGCCAGCAGCCAAGATAGAGAGACCCAGTACTTC.

The V gene is TRBV28, the J gene TRBJ1-6, with TRBD1 identical over 8 bases. This CDR3 has 14 residues. V was clipped by 5 bases and J by 7 bases; unmatched bases: 4. Germline loops: CDR1 MDHEN, CDR2 SYDVKM. The DNA of the CDR3 is TGTGCCAGCAGTCCACAGGGGGGAAATTCACCCCTCCACTTT. Its translation: CASSPQGGNSPLHF.

The CDR3 bases are TGCGCCAGCAGTGTTACCACAGGGGCAGATACGCAGTATTTT. It codes for CASSVTTGADTQYF. V and J are TRBV10-1 and TRBJ2-3; 7 bases are shared with TRBD1. The CDR3 covers 14 residues. The V gene's germline CDR1 is WNHNN and CDR2 SYGVQD (reference sequence). V shed 4 bases and J 4 bases; nucleotides not matched to a gene: 5.

The DNA of the CDR3 is TGTGCCAGCAGCCAAGACAGGGGACAGGGGATCACCCTTAACTATGGCTACACCTTC. Protein product: CASSQDRGQGITLNYGYTF. The chain recombines TRBV3-1 (or the pseudogene TRBV3-2) with TRBJ1-2; 10 nucleotides align to TRBD1. Per the germline V gene, CDR1 is LGHDT and CDR2 is YNNKEL (reference sequence). CDR3 length: 19 amino acids. V lost 0 bases, J lost 1 base, and 11 bases stayed unmatched.

The chain is built from TRBV5-4 and TRBJ2-3, with D possibly matching TRBD2 (6 bases). The V end was cut by 0 bases, the J end by 1 base, with 12 bases between. Germline CDR1 and CDR2: SGHNT and YYREEE (reference sequence). CDR3 size: 16 residues. The CDR3 DNA reads as TGTGCCAGCAGCTTGGTAGCGGTGGTAGGCACAGATACGCAGTATTTT. Translated, it gives CASSLVAVVGTDTQYF.

The V gene is TRBV10-2, the J gene TRBJ2-3; D gene ambiguous. Germline V gene sequence: CDR1 WSHSY, CDR2 SAAADI. This CDR3 contains 15 residues. V was trimmed by 3 bases and J by 0 bases, leaving 10 bases between them. CDR3 in amino acids: CASSDLAASTDTQYF. CDR3 sequence (DNA): TGCGCCAGCAGTGACCTTGCGGCTAGCACAGATACGCAGTATTTT.

V and J are TRBV4-1 and TRBJ1-1, with 8 bases matching TRBD1. Germline V CDR1 and CDR2: MGHRA, YSYEKL. The CDR3 is made up of 15 amino acids. V lost 4 bases to trimming and J lost 3 bases; unmatched junction nucleotides: 7. The CDR3: CASSRLQGVDTEAFF. The CDR3 DNA reads as TGCGCCAGCAGCCGATTACAGGGGGTAGACACTGAAGCTTTCTTT.

The J gene is TRBJ1-5, the V gene TRBV2; 7 nucleotides agree with TRBD1. This CDR3 is 14 amino acids long. Germline trimming cut 5 bases from V and 5 bases from J; bases unmatched to any gene: 6. CDR1 and CDR2 (germline): SNHLY, FYNNEI. The CDR3 sequence: CASSSGTAYQPQHF. The DNA for the CDR3 is TGTGCCAGCAGTTCCGGGACAGCTTATCAGCCCCAGCATTTT.

This chain connects TRBV10-2 to TRBJ1-1, with TRBD1 identical over 9 bases. The trim removed 6 bases at V and 10 bases at J, leaving 9 bases unmatched. The germline gives CDR1 WSHSY, CDR2 SAAADI. The CDR3 has 13 amino acids. The CDR3 loop is CASSRDRARGAFF. The CDR3 bases are TGCGCCAGCAGCCGGGACAGGGCCCGGGGAGCTTTCTTT.

The V and J genes are TRBV7-3 and TRBJ2-6; D remains unclear. V shed 3 bases and J shed 0 bases, with 6 bases lying between them. CDR1 SGHTA and CDR2 FQGTGA come from the germline V gene. This CDR3 comprises 15 residues. Here the CDR3 DNA reads TGTGCCAGCAGCTTGGAGCCCTCTGGGGCCAACGTCCTGACTTTC. It codes for CASSLEPSGANVLTF.

This rearrangement joins TRBV5-5 to TRBJ2-1; the D gene is possibly TRBD1 (6 bases). Trimming removed 0 bases at V and 3 bases at J, with 10 bases between. Germline-derived CDR1 and CDR2 are SGHKS and YYEKEE (reference sequence). This CDR3 is 15 amino acids long. The CDR3 loop reads CASSLATGFYNEQFF. DNA for the CDR3: TGTGCCAGCAGCTTGGCTACAGGGTTCTACAATGAGCAGTTCTTC.

A single count supports this clone. The V gene is TRBV27, the J gene TRBJ2-5; weak D call: TRBD1 (6 bases). The germline V and J ends were trimmed by 5 bases and 3 bases, with 19 bases remaining between them. Germline V gene data show CDR1 as MNHEY and CDR2 as SMNVEV (reference sequence). The CDR3 is 16 residues long. The CDR3 spells CASSVRKQGKEETQYF. The CDR3 region has the DNA TGTGCCAGCAGTGTAAGGAAACAGGGTAAAGAAGAGACCCAGTACTTC.

The chain has TRBV6-5 and TRBJ2-7; D is possibly TRBD2 (6 bases). V lost 6 bases and J 5 bases, leaving 17 bases between the germline ends. Germline-derived CDR1 and CDR2 are MNHEY and SVGAGI. There are 14 residues in the CDR3. In DNA form, the CDR3 reads TGTGCCAGCAGCTACACTCCTAGCGCAGACGAGCAGTACTTC. Translated: CASSYTPSADEQYF.

This clone has just a few counts. V is TRBV21-1 and J is TRBJ1-5. TRBV21-1 is a documented pseudogene. The CDR3 loop spans 14 amino acids. In DNA form, the CDR3 reads TGTGCCAGCAGCCCCGGGGGGGAGAATCAGCCCCAGCATTTT. Translation: CASSPGGENQPQHF.

This chain uses TRBV2 with TRBJ2-5; TRBD2 is a possible D gene (5 bases). The CDR3 consists of 15 residues. The germline V and J ends were trimmed by 6 bases and 2 bases, with 16 bases remaining between them. CDR1 is SNHLY, CDR2 FYNNEI, per germline. The CDR3 bases are TGTGCCAGCAGGAGGGAAAGCTTGAGGCAAGAGACCCAGTACTTC. Translation: CASRRESLRQETQYF.

The gene calls are TRBV2 and TRBJ1-5; D remains ambiguous. Per germline, CDR1 SNHLY and CDR2 FYNNEI. This CDR3 region has 15 residues. Trimming removed 2 bases from V and 6 bases from J, with 14 bases in between. CDR3 sequence reads: CASSELKGRGQPQHF. The CDR3 DNA is TGTGCCAGCAGTGAATTGAAGGGCCGGGGTCAGCCCCAGCATTTT.

V gene TRBV7-2 combines with J gene TRBJ2-4; 9 nucleotides line up with TRBD1. CDR3 length: 14 residues. Germline loops: CDR1 SGHTA, CDR2 FQGNSA. Trimming took 2 bases from V and 8 from J; bases not matched to a gene: 4. CDR3: CASSLRDRADIQYF. The CDR3 DNA sequence: TGTGCCAGCAGCTTACGGGACAGGGCGGACATTCAGTACTTC.

J is TRBJ1-5 and V is TRBV6-6; D is possibly TRBD1 (6 bases). Germline assignment: CDR1 MNHNY and CDR2 SVGAGI (reference sequence). The CDR3 has 14 amino acids. V lost 2 bases to trimming and J lost 4 bases, with 9 bases between them. The CDR3 spells CASSYGQSNQPQHF. The CDR3 nucleotides read TGTGCCAGCAGTTACGGACAGTCGAATCAGCCCCAGCATTTT.

The chain has TRBV19 and TRBJ2-1; 7 nucleotides align to TRBD1. The V gene end was trimmed by 6 bases and the J gene end by 4 bases; junction bases not matched to a gene: 12. The germline gives CDR1 LNHDA, CDR2 SQIVND (reference sequence). CDR3 size: 16 residues. This chain's CDR3 is CASSYTGVGAYNEQFF. The CDR3 region has the DNA TGTGCCAGTAGCTATACAGGGGTGGGGGCATACAATGAGCAGTTCTTC. The variable domain in full, completed from reference TRBV19 and TRBJ2-1, reads DGGITQSPKYLFRKEGQNVTLSCEQNLNHDAMYWYRQDPGQGLRLIYYSQIVNDFQKGDIAEGYSVSREKKESFPLTVTSAQKNPTAFYLCASSYTGVGAYNEQFFGPGTRLTVL.

This sequence joins TRBV6-1 and TRBJ1-2, with 7 positions matching TRBD1. With V trimmed by 2 bases and J by 4 bases, 7 bases remained unmatched. The germline gives CDR1 MNHNS, CDR2 SASEGT. The CDR3 has 15 residues. The CDR3 nucleotides are TGTGCCAGCAGTGAAAGGCCAGGGGGAAGCTATGGCTACACCTTC. It yields the protein CASSERPGGSYGYTF.

The chain links TRBV13 to TRBJ2-1, with TRBD2 as a possible D gene (6 bases). Trimming shortened V by 0 bases and J by 12 bases, and 9 bases separated the two germline ends. The CDR3 runs to 12 residues. The germline V gene encodes CDR1 PRHDT and CDR2 FYEKMQ (reference sequence). CDR3 sequence reads: CASSLGRDLQFF. CDR3 coding DNA: TGTGCCAGCAGCTTAGGGCGGGACCTGCAGTTCTTC.

The chain is built from TRBV5-1 and TRBJ2-7; D is perhaps TRBD2 (6 bases). Trimming removed 0 bases at V and 3 bases at J, with 13 bases between. The CDR3 spans 15 residues. CDR1 and CDR2 (germline): SGHRS, YFSETQ. The chain's CDR3 is CASSLADGGNYEQYF. The CDR3 DNA follows: TGCGCCAGCAGCTTGGCGGATGGGGGGAACTACGAGCAGTACTTC.

This clone came up once. The chain uses TRBV10-2 and TRBJ2-4, with TRBD1 identical over 9 bases. Trimming took 8 bases from V and 7 from J; bases not matched to a gene: 9. Germline-derived CDR1 and CDR2 are WSHSY and SAAADI. The CDR3 runs 14 residues. The CDR3 DNA is TGCGCCAGCCTCCAGGGACAGGGAACGAACATTCAGTACTTC. Protein: CASLQGQGTNIQYF.